Below, one T cell receptor (beta chain) is given with its context. Its antigen is unknown. Ipilimumab CTLA-4 blockade and focal radiation were given to patients with chemo-refractory metastatic non-small-cell lung cancer. This entry is derived from a study of radiotherapy plus CTLA-4 blockade in lung cancer. General study findings and limits: Some TCR clones had been derived from tumors. These clones expanded in peripheral blood after radiotherapy plus ipilimumab. Alongside interferon-beta, early blood T cell clone dynamics were reportedly the best predictor of response.

TCRdb's table, derived via immunoSEQ multiplex PCR, lists solely in-frame clones and lacks some. Here the sample spans approximately 57,000 clones, just under 85% being singletons. The sequence derives from a human donor with non-small cell lung cancer whose response to radiotherapy plus ipilimumab could not be evaluated. Source: peripheral blood, taken from a patient treated with radiotherapy plus ipilimumab.

CDR3 region: CASSLHGQGNYGYTF. DNA of the CDR3: TGTGCCAGCAGTCTCCATGGACAGGGGAACTATGGCTACACCTTC. The chain has TRBV28 and TRBJ1-2; TRBD1 matches 9 bases. The V and J ends lost 5 bases and 2 bases, in that order; junction bases with no gene match: 6. Germline CDR1 is MDHEN and CDR2 is SYDVKM. The length of the CDR3 is 15 residues.